This TCR beta chain was sequenced in a study of blood T cell repertoires in COVID-19. On the study more broadly: The United States, Italy and Spain were the sources of the acute and convalescent COVID-19 samples. PBMCs, B-cell-depleted T cells, or T cells were the source of the cDNA or gDNA that made up the material.

Authors' analysis steps: Reference gene primer amplification gave estimated nucleated cell counts. Using immunoSEQ multiplex PCR, the repertoire was profiled, and TCRdb retains in-frame clones only, with some absent. V, J and clone size were drawn from that table, and D and trimming were deduced from the DNA. The sample has almost 250,000 clones, approximately 86% seen once. Germline V gene data show CDR1 as MNHEY and CDR2 as SMNVEV (reference sequence). V lost 0 bases to trimming and J lost 11 bases; unmatched junction nucleotides: 5. This CDR3 region has 14 residues. This chain connects TRBV27 to TRBJ1-2; 11 bases are shared with TRBD1. Sequencing was performed on peripheral blood. This TCR was sampled from a woman between 55 and 75 years old who had recovered from COVID-19. The CDR3 here is CASSLSGTGGLYTF. CDR3 in DNA: TGTGCCAGCAGTTTATCCGGGACAGGGGGACTTTACACCTTC.